This TCR beta chain was recovered during a study of chemoradiotherapy in HPV16-positive cancers (dated by TCRdb to 2021 to 2024). At the level of the whole study: Functional T-cell assays on cells from two HPV16-positive patients defined candidate HPV-specific T-cell clones and common TCR motifs. Whether T-cell immunity against the HPV oncoproteins E6 and E7 changes during chemoradiotherapy and whether survival is affected by this immunity were examined in the study. Next, the candidate HPV-specific TCRs and motifs were followed in TCR repertoires from around 93 patients with HPV-related cancers. Study-wide conclusions, independent of this receptor: The functional definition of HPV-specific T cells was derived from only two HPV16-positive patients, and the survival association was reported for HPV16-positive patients. In HPV16-positive patients, expansion of HPV-responsive T cells during chemoradiotherapy was found to be associated with improved recurrence-free survival. Expansion of candidate HPV-specific clones and E7-related TCR motifs was observed in the tumor microenvironment during treatment, whereas no such expansion was observed for non-HPV-specific T cells.

A note on this clone: No cognate antigen has been identified for it. Base qualities are missing; no much larger clone stands one base away.

Because repertoires were sampled repeatedly during chemoradiotherapy, clonal expansion in the tumor microenvironment could be followed. Library construction relied on the immunoSEQ multiplex PCR assay. TCRdb retrieved this table from immuneACCESS and kept in-frame rearrangements only. Not all clones are present; in checked studies, unresolved V genes account for under half, and no reason is known for the remainder. Recorded for this sample are 10,000 to 15,000 clones; about 80% of them occurred a single time. In total, the top ten clones hold about 1.4% of the sample. The CDR3 contains 17 residues, cysteine and phenylalanine counted. The kept DNA is CDR3 alone, 51 bases in frame from the first base. Between the V and J ends, shortened by 0 bases and 7 bases respectively, the junction contains 20 bases.

The chain is assembled from TRBV5-3 and TRBJ1-5; TRBD1 might be the D gene, on 6 matching bases. TRBV5-3 is treated as an ORF (open reading frame) with a function not yet certain. The sample was gathered from a patient who underwent chemoradiotherapy. The sequence came from a human donor with HPV-associated anogenital cancer. The CDR3 protein is CARSLAGVTGSSQPQHF. The DNA reads TGTGCCAGAAGCTTGGCCGGAGTAACAGGGTCGAGCCAGCCCCAGCATTTT.